These 7 T cell receptor beta chains originate from one sample sequenced in a study of T cell repertoires in cytomegalovirus infection. From the reads, TCRdb called clonotypes with MiXCR, one entry per CDR3 protein. Among about 150,000 distinct CDR3 sequences listed, around 32% were seen once. No antigen is known for these receptors. The sequencing used CD8+ T cells from cultured PBMCs, collected from culture after CMV antigen stimulation. Receptor source: a human donor in good health (CMV status not recorded). Some clones in this sample may be carry-over from other donors' samples.

This clonotype was observed a handful of times. The rearrangement links TRBV28 to TRBJ2-3; 9 bases align to TRBD2. V shed 8 bases and J 1 base; nucleotides not matched to a gene: 25. From germline, CDR1 is MDHEN and CDR2 SYDVKM. CDR3 length: 21 amino acids. The CDR3 nucleotides are TGTGCCAGCGGACTTGGGGTCGTGCGGGGGGGCGGAAACAAGCGCACAGATACGCAGTATTTT. It specifies CASGLGVVRGGGNKRTDTQYF.

About this clonotype: One junction end disagrees with the germline gene, perhaps due to a read error. The rearrangement joins TRBV28 to TRBJ2-3, with a possible D match to TRBD1 (7 bases). CDR1 and CDR2 from the germline V gene are MDHEN and SYDVKM. The CDR3 consists of 14 residues. Here the CDR3 reads CASTLGRGADTQCF. CDR3 in DNA: TGTGCCAGCACCCTCGGCAGGGGGGCAGATACGCAGTGTTTT.

This clonotype was found a few times. V gene TRBV7-9 combines with J gene TRBJ2-7, with TRBD1 identical over 9 bases. The V segment lost 4 bases and the J segment 1 base; nucleotides outside the gene matches: 8. This CDR3 has 16 amino acids. Germline V gives CDR1 SEHNR, CDR2 FQNEAQ (reference sequence). CDR3 residues: CASSSGGGTGSYEQYF. The CDR3 nucleotides are TGTGCCAGCAGCTCCGGAGGAGGGACAGGGTCCTACGAGCAGTACTTC.

This clonotype was seen only a few times. The chain employs TRBV18 and TRBJ2-1; D could derive from TRBD1 or TRBD2 (6 bases each). CDR3 size: 14 residues. Between the trimmed V and J ends, which lost 3 bases and 5 bases, there was a span of 11 bases. Looked up from germline, CDR1 is KGHSH and CDR2 is LQKENI. For the CDR3, the DNA is TGTGCCAGCTCACCGAGGGGGGCGGACAATGAGCAGTTCTTC. It is translated as CASSPRGADNEQFF.

This clonotype has more than one count but fewer than ten. The CDR3, as DNA: TGCGCCAGCAGCCAAGAGGGAGGGGTTCCCGCTGAGCAGTACTTC. Protein product: CASSQEGGVPAEQYF. The chain couples TRBV4-1 to TRBJ2-7, with 7 bases that match TRBD2. J was trimmed by 7 bases and V by 0 bases; bases with no gene match: 9. This CDR3 region has 15 residues. The germline gives CDR1 MGHRA, CDR2 YSYEKL.

This clonotype has a handful of counts. This chain connects TRBV20-1 to TRBJ2-5; tentative D call: TRBD2 (6 bases). The CDR3 contains 12 residues. Germline-derived CDR1 and CDR2 are DFQATT and SNEGSKA (reference sequence). Trimming removed 6 bases at V and 5 bases at J, with 13 bases between. The CDR3 loop reads CSAYDSGETQYF. The CDR3 nucleotides are TGCAGTGCGTATGACAGCGGGGAGACCCAGTACTTC.

This clonotype was detected only a few times. The rearrangement links TRBV27 to TRBJ1-2, with D possibly matching TRBD1 (6 bases). Trimming removed 7 bases at V and 8 bases at J, with 14 bases between. CDR3 size: 12 residues. Germline CDR1 reads MNHEY; CDR2 reads SMNVEV (reference sequence). The CDR3 region is CASKVGGVGYTF. The CDR3 coding sequence is TGTGCCAGCAAAGTAGGGGGAGTGGGCTACACCTTC.